These T cell receptor beta chains were read from a single sample in a study of identical twins. Via MiXCR, TCRdb re-called the 5' RACE reads, giving one row per CDR3 protein. The repertoire holds some 790,000 distinct CDR3 sequences, with 18% as singletons. A further study also used this sample, focusing on T cells expressing NK-cell markers.

Sequencing was done on a sample of PBMCs. The source of these receptors is a woman in her late teens or twenties in good health. The CDR3 runs from the conserved cysteine through the conserved F or W. The D gene is left open where the match is weak. Not every row has a clone size; where given, it reads once, few, many or a size class.

TRBD2	TRBJ2-4	TRBV6-1	-	TGTGCCAGCAGTCAGGGCGGGAGTGACATTCAGTACTTC	CASSQGGSDIQYF
-	TRBJ2-5	TRBV6-5	-	TGTGCCAGCAGTTACTCGCCCAGCCAAGAGACCCAGTACTTC	CASSYSPSQETQYF
-	TRBJ2-1	TRBV9	few	TGTGCCAGCAGCGCCATACTAAGGGACGTGCCTCAGTTCTTC	CASSAILRDVPQFF
-	TRBJ2-1	TRBV12-3/TRBV12-4	few	TGTGCCAGCAGCCCGGCGATAGGGCAGTTCTTC	CASSPAIGQFF
TRBD2	TRBJ2-1	TRBV4-3	-	TGCGCCAGCAGCCCTGGCTTGTCTAGCGGGAGTTACAATGAGCAGTTCTTC	CASSPGLSSGSYNEQFF
-	TRBJ1-5	TRBV3-1	few	TGTGCCAGCAGCGTCAAGCTCAATCAGCCCCAGCATTTT	CASSVKLNQPQHF
-	TRBJ1-2	TRBV12-3/TRBV12-4	few	TGTGCCAGCAGGGGTAGATTGGATGGTGGCTACACCTTC	CASRGRLDGGYTF
TRBD2	TRBJ2-3	TRBV10-3	-	TGTGCCATCTCCTTGATAGCGGGGGTAACAGATACGCAGTATTTT	CAISLIAGVTDTQYF
TRBD1	TRBJ1-3	TRBV7-9	-	TGTGCCAGCAGCCTCAACTACCTTAGAGGGGGCCCCTCTGGAAACACCATATATTTT	CASSLNYLRGGPSGNTIYF
TRBD2	TRBJ2-5	TRBV20-1	few	TGCAGTGCTCCAGCGGGCGCGGGGGGACCGCCCCAGTACTTC	CSAPAGAGGPPQYF
-	TRBJ2-2	TRBV7-3	few	TGTGCCAGCAGCTTAACTAGCGGTGAGAACACCGGGGAGCTGTTTTTT	CASSLTSGENTGELFF
-	TRBJ1-1	TRBV15	-	TGTGCCACCAGCAGAGACACTGAAGCTTTCTTT	CATSRDTEAFF
-	TRBJ2-3	TRBV20-1	few	TGCAGTGCTTCGTTGGCAGATACGCAGTATTTT	CSASLADTQYF
-	TRBJ2-1	TRBV7-9	-	TGTGCCAGCAGCCGGAAACAGGACGCCGATTACAATGAGCAGTTCTTC	CASSRKQDADYNEQFF
-	TRBJ2-5	TRBV7-9	-	TGTGCCAGCAGCTTCGTCCAGGGGTCAGAGACCCAGTACTTC	CASSFVQGSETQYF
TRBD1	TRBJ1-2	TRBV20-1	-	TGCAGTGCTAGAGCGAGGACAGGCGTTGGCTACACCTTC	CSARARTGVGYTF
TRBD1	TRBJ2-7	TRBV7-9	-	TGTGCCAGCAGCCACGGACAGGGGGCGGACTACGAGCAGTACTTC	CASSHGQGADYEQYF
TRBD2	TRBJ2-3	TRBV2	-	TGTGCCAGCAGTTTAGTCTTGGGTTCTAGCGGGGGCCCAGATACGCAGTATTTT	CASSLVLGSSGGPDTQYF
-	TRBJ2-1	TRBV7-2	-	TGTGCCAGCACCATGTTCCGGGACCGCACCCACAATGAGCAGTTCTTC	CASTMFRDRTHNEQFF
-	TRBJ1-3	TRBV11-3	-	TGTGCCAGCAGCCCGGAGGTCTCTGGAAACACCATATATTTT	CASSPEVSGNTIYF
-	TRBJ2-7	TRBV5-1	many	TGCGCCAGCAGCTTGGAAGGGGGGGACTACGAGCAGTACTTC	CASSLEGGDYEQYF
-	TRBJ2-1	TRBV11-2	-	TGTGCCAGCAGCTTAGTGGCCTCACCAAATGAGCAGTTCTTC	CASSLVASPNEQFF
-	TRBJ2-1	TRBV29-1	-	TGCAGCCCTTCTGGGCAGGGGACGGAGCAGTTCTTC	CSPSGQGTEQFF
-	TRBJ1-4	TRBV6-6	many	TGTGCCAGCAGTTCCACTAATGAAAAACTGTTTTTT	CASSSTNEKLFF
-	TRBJ2-1	TRBV2	-	TGTGCCAGCAGTCAGGGATGGGCCTACAATGAGCAGTTCTTC	CASSQGWAYNEQFF
TRBD1	TRBJ1-1	TRBV20-1	-	TGCAGTGCAGTACAGGGGGTGGACACTGAAGCTTTCTTT	CSAVQGVDTEAFF
TRBD2	TRBJ2-3	TRBV9	-	TGTGCCAGCAGCGTCGAAGCAAGCGGGGGGGCCTATACGCAGTATTTT	CASSVEASGGAYTQYF
TRBD2	TRBJ2-3	TRBV12-3/TRBV12-4	-	TGTGCCAGCAGTCTTAGCGGGGGCCCCTTGGATACGCAGTATTTT	CASSLSGGPLDTQYF
TRBD1	TRBJ1-6	TRBV7-9	-	TGTGCCAGCAGCTGGGGACAGGGGAGGTGGGATTCACCCCTCCACTTT	CASSWGQGRWDSPLHF
TRBD2	TRBJ2-1	TRBV7-2	-	TGTGCCAGCAGCTTTGGGACTAGCGGGAGGGAGCAGTTCTTC	CASSFGTSGREQFF
-	TRBJ2-7	TRBV10-3	-	TGTGCCATCAGTGAGTCTGGCCTAGCCAACCACGACGAGCAGTACTTC	CAISESGLANHDEQYF
-	TRBJ2-1	TRBV7-9	few	TGTGCCAGCACCCCATACCAAAATGAGCAGTTCTTC	CASTPYQNEQFF
TRBD2	TRBJ2-2	TRBV29-1	few	TGCAGCGTCGAAGGGCTAGCGGGTGTCACCGGGGAGCTGTTTTTT	CSVEGLAGVTGELFF
-	TRBJ2-5	TRBV10-1	-	TGCGCCAGCAGTGAGTCTTGGGGGGCCGAAGAGACCCAGTACTTC	CASSESWGAEETQYF
TRBD2	TRBJ2-3	TRBV18	few	TGTGCCAGCTCCGGGACGTTCGGGAGGGATACGCAGTATTTT	CASSGTFGRDTQYF
-	TRBJ1-1	TRBV10-3	few	TGTGCCATCAGTCCCGGGACGGAAGCTTTCTTT	CAISPGTEAFF
TRBD2	TRBJ2-3	TRBV9	-	TGTGCCAGCAGCGTCCGTAGCGGGGCGGCCGCAGATACGCAGTATTTT	CASSVRSGAAADTQYF